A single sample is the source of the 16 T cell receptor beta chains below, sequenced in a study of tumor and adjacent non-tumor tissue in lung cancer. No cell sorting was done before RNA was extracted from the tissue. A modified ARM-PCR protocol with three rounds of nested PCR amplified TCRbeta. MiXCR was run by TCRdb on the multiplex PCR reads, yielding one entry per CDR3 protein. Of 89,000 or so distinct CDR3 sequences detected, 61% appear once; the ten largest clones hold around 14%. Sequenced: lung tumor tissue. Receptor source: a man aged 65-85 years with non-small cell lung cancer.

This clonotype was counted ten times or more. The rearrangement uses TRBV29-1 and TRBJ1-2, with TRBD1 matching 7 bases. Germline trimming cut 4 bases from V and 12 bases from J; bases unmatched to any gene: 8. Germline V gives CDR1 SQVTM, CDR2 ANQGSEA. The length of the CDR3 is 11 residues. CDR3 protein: CSVGRQGYHTF. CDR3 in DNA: TGCAGCGTTGGACGACAGGGATACCACACCTTC.

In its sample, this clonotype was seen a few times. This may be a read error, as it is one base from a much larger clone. CDR3 sequence (DNA): TGCGCCAGCAGCGCACAAGAGACAGGGGGCGCGGGGAATGAGCATTTCTTC. Protein: CASSAQETGGAGNEHFF. The chain joins TRBV4-1 to TRBJ2-1, with 10 bases fitting TRBD1. The CDR3 is made up of 17 amino acids. Germline values: CDR1 MGHRA, CDR2 YSYEKL.

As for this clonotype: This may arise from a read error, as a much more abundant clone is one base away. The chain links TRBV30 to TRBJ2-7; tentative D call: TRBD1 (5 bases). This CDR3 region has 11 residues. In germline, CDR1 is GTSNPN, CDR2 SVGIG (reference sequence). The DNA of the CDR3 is TGTGGGGCAGCCAGGGCGTACGAGCAGTACTTC. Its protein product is CGAARAYEQYF. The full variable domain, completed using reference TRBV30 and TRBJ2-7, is SQTIHQWPATLVQPVGSPLSLECTVEGTSNPNLYWYRQAAGRGLQLLFYSVGIGQISSEVPQNLSASRPQDRQFILSSKKLLLSDSGFYLCGAARAYEQYFGPGTRLTVT.

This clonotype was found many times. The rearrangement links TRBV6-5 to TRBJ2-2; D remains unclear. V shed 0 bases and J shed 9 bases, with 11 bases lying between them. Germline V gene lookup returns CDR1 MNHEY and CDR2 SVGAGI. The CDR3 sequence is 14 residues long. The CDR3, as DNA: TGTGCCAGCAGTTACTCCGGGCCGAGAAGGGAGCTGTTTTTT. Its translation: CASSYSGPRRELFF.

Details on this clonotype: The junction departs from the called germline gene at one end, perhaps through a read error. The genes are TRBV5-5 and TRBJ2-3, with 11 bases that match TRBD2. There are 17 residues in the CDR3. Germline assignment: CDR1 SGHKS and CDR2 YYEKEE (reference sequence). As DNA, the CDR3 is TGTGCCAGTAGCGCTCGACTAGCGGGGACCTTGATGGATACGCAATATTTT. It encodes CASSARLAGTLMDTQYF.

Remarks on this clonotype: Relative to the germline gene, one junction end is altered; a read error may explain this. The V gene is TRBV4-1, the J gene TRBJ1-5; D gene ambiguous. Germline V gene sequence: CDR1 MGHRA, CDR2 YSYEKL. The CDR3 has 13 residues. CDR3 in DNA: TGCGCCAGCAGTAAAGCCGTGGGTCAGCTCCAGCATTTT. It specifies CASSKAVGQLQHF.

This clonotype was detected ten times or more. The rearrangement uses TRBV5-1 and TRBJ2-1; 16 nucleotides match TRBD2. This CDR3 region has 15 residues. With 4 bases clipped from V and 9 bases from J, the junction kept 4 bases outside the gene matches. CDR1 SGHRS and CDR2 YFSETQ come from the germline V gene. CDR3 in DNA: TGCGCCAGCAGCCCGGGACTAGCGGGGGGGAGTGAGCAGTTCTTC. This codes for CASSPGLAGGSEQFF.

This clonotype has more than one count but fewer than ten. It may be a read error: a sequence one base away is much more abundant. The CDR3 here is CGSSRGTGAQYF. As DNA, the CDR3 is TGTGGCAGCAGCAGGGGGACAGGGGCGCAGTATTTT. The chain uses TRBV6-5 and TRBJ2-3, with 10 bases aligning to TRBD1. The CDR3 extends over 12 amino acids. Germline-derived CDR1 and CDR2 are MNHEY and SVGAGI.

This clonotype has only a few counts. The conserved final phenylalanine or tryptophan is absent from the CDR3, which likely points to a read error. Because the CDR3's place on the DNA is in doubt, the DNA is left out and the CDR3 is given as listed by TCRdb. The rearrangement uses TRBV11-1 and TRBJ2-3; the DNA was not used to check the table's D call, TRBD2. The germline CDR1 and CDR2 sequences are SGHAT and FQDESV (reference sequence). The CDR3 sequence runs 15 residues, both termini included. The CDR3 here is CASSQIRAHTDTQYL.

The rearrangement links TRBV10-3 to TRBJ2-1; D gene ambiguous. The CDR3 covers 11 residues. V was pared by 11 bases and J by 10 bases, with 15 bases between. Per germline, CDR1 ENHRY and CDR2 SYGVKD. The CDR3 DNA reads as TGTGCCGCCGCCGTAGTCAACGAGCAGTTCTTC. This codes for CAAAVVNEQFF.

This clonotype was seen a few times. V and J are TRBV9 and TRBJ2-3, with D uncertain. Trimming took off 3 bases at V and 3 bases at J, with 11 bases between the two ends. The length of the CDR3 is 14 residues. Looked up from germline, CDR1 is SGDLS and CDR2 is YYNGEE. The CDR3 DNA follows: TGTGCCAGCAGCGGCAGGACGGGTACAGATACGCAGTATTTT. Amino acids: CASSGRTGTDTQYF.

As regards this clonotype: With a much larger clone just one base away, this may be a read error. CDR3 region: CASSLGHQDVDSEQYF. CDR3 DNA: TGCGCCAGCAGCTTGGGGCATCAGGACGTCGACTCCGAGCAGTACTTC. The chain uses TRBV5-1 and TRBJ2-7; D remains unclear. The CDR3 totals 16 residues. The V end was cut by 0 bases, the J end by 6 bases, with 19 bases between. Germline CDR1 is SGHRS and CDR2 is YFSETQ.

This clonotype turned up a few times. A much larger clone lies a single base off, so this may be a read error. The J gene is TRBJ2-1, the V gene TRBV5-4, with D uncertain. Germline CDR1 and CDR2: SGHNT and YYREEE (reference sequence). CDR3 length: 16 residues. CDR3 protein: CASSSIYSNSYSEQFF. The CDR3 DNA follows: TGTGCCAGCAGCTCCATATATAGTAACTCCTACAGTGAGCAGTTCTTC.

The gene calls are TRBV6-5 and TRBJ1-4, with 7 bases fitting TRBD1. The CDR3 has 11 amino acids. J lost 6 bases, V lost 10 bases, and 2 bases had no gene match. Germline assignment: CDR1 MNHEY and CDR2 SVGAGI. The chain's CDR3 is CANRGYEKLFF. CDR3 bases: TGTGCCAACAGGGGATATGAAAAACTGTTTTTT.

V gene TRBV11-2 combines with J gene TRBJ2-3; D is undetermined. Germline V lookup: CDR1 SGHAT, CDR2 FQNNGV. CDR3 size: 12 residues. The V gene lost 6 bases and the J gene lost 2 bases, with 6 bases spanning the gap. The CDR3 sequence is CASRRYTDTQYF. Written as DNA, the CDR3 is TGTGCCAGCAGACGATACACAGATACGCAGTATTTT.

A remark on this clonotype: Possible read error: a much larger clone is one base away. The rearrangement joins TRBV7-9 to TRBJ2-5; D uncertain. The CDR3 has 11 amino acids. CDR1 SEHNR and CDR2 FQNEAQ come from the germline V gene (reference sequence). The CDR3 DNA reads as TGTGCCGGCAGCTCCAAAGAGACCCAGTACTTC. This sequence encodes CAGSSKETQYF.